One T cell receptor beta chain is described in this entry. The data were obtained in a study of blood T cell repertoires in COVID-19. Study-wide background: Sites across the United States, Italy and Spain contributed samples from acute and convalescent COVID-19. In each case, the material was cDNA or gDNA derived from T cells, B-cell-depleted T cells, or PBMCs.

Generated by immunoSEQ multiplex PCR, the TCRdb table keeps only in-frame clones and is missing some. The sample consists of about 250,000 clones, around 90% of them appearing once. Followed over time, Seattle patients had been enrolled while infection was active. This CDR3 contains 14 residues. Per the germline V gene, CDR1 is SGHRS and CDR2 is YFSETQ. V was pared by 0 bases and J by 14 bases, with 15 bases between. The clonotype was recovered from a woman in her sixties with COVID-19, enrolled during active disease. V and J are TRBV5-1 and TRBJ1-6; a weak D match, TRBD1 (5 bases). Sequencing was carried out using peripheral blood. The CDR3 sequence: CASSLDLNGGALHF. The CDR3 bases are TGCGCCAGCAGCTTGGACCTCAATGGGGGGGCCCTCCACTTT.